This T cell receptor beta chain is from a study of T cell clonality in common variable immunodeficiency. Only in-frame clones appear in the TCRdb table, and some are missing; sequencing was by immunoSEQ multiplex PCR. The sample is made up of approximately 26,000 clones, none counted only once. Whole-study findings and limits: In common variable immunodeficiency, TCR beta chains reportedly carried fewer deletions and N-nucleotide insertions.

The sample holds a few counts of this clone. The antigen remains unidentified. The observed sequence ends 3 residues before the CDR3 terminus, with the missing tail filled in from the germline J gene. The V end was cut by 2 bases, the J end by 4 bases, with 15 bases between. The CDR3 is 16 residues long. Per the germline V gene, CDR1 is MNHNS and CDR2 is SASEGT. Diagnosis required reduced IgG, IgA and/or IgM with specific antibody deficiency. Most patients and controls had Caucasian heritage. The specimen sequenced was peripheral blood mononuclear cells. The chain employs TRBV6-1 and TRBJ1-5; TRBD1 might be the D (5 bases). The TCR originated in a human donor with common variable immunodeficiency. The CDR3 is CASSERTFFSNQPQHF. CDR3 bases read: TGTGCCAGCAGTGAACGGACATTCTTCTCGAATCAGCCC.